This passage covers 15 T cell receptor beta chains from one sample sequenced in a study of T cell changes during pregnancy in multiple sclerosis. Repertoires were generated with immunoSEQ multiplex PCR, while TCRdb's copy carries only in-frame clones and drops some. The table shows 90,000 to 130,000 clones, with around 90% occurring only once. Sequencing was performed on peripheral blood, taken in the third trimester of pregnancy. The source is a female donor with multiple sclerosis, enrolled in a pregnancy study.

This clone was seen more than once but under ten times. The CDR3 DNA follows: TGTGCCAGTAGTATCCAGGCCCGGCGCAATCAGCCCCAGCATTTT. It is translated as CASSIQARRNQPQHF. The chain carries TRBV19 and TRBJ1-5; D not certain. The CDR3 loop spans 15 amino acids. Germline assignment: CDR1 LNHDA and CDR2 SQIVND (reference sequence). Trimming took off 3 bases at V and 2 bases at J, with 11 bases between the two ends. Together with reference TRBV19 and TRBJ1-5, the CDR3 gives the full variable domain: DGGITQSPKYLFRKEGQNVTLSCEQNLNHDAMYWYRQDPGQGLRLIYYSQIVNDFQKGDIAEGYSVSREKKESFPLTVTSAQKNPTAFYLCASSIQARRNQPQHFGDGTRLSIL.

This clone came up a few times. The V gene is TRBV10-3, the J gene TRBJ2-2, with TRBD1 identical over 11 bases. CDR3 length equals 15 residues. With V trimmed by 3 bases and J by 6 bases, 3 bases remained unmatched. Per the germline V gene, CDR1 is ENHRY and CDR2 is SYGVKD. CDR3 nucleotide sequence: TGTGCCATCAGTGACCGGGGACAGGGGGCCGGGGAGCTGTTTTTT. It specifies CAISDRGQGAGELFF.

This chain connects TRBV6-5 to TRBJ1-1; D not certain. V lost 6 bases to trimming and J lost 6 bases, with 11 bases between them. There are 12 residues in the CDR3. CDR1 and CDR2 (germline): MNHEY, SVGAGI. CDR3 nucleotides: TGTGCCAGCAGCTCCCCCCTCGCTGAAGCTTTCTTT. Its translation is CASSSPLAEAFF.

The chain recombines TRBV11-2 with TRBJ2-7; 13 nucleotides line up with TRBD2. CDR3 length: 13 residues. Germline V gene data show CDR1 as SGHAT and CDR2 as FQNNGV. V dropped 5 bases and J dropped 9; count of bases not matched to a gene: 4. The CDR3 coding sequence is TGTGCCAGCAGCCTAGGACTAGCGGGAGCGCAGTACTTC. Translated: CASSLGLAGAQYF.

This clone occurred once. V gene TRBV9 combines with J gene TRBJ1-2; D is unresolved. This CDR3 is built from 15 residues. V lost 0 bases and J lost 9, with 18 bases in between. Germline V gene lookup returns CDR1 SGDLS and CDR2 YYNGEE. CDR3 protein: CASSVEPAGGLRYTF. The CDR3 nucleotides are TGTGCCAGCAGCGTAGAACCCGCCGGCGGCTTGCGCTACACCTTC. Combining the CDR3 with reference TRBV9 and TRBJ1-2 gives the whole variable domain DSGVTQTPKHLITATGQRVTLRCSPRSGDLSVYWYQQSLDQGLQFLIQYYNGEERAKGNILERFSAQQFPDLHSELNLSSLELGDSALYFCASSVEPAGGLRYTFGSGTRLTVV.

The rearrangement uses TRBV7-6 and TRBJ1-1, with TRBD1 matching 7 bases. The CDR3 has 17 residues. V dropped 5 bases and J dropped 5; count of bases not matched to a gene: 17. The V gene's germline CDR1 is SGHVS and CDR2 FNYEAQ. CDR3 sequence: CASSQGRGRNSRTEAFF. CDR3 coding DNA: TGTGCCAGCAGCCAAGGAAGGGGGCGGAATAGTAGGACTGAAGCTTTCTTT.

The chain employs TRBV18 and TRBJ1-3; D is unresolved. The CDR3 is 17 residues long. Germline values: CDR1 KGHSH, CDR2 LQKENI. Trimming pared 1 base from V and 4 bases from J, leaving 17 bases between. CDR3 nucleotide sequence: TGTGCCAGCTCACCACAGCAGGTTGGGTTATCCGGAAACACCATATATTTT. It specifies CASSPQQVGLSGNTIYF.

The rearrangement links TRBV10-3 to TRBJ2-7; no clear D. The CDR3 is 12 residues long. Trimming stripped 2 bases from V and 0 bases from J, with 2 bases between. CDR1 and CDR2 (germline): ENHRY, SYGVKD. CDR3 nucleotide sequence: TGTGCCATCAGTGAGCGCTCCTACGAGCAGTACTTC. Amino acids: CAISERSYEQYF.

The chain carries TRBV30 and TRBJ1-5; 10 nucleotides line up with TRBD1. J gave up 7 bases and V 0 bases, and 3 bases lay outside the gene matches. Germline assignment: CDR1 GTSNPN and CDR2 SVGIG (reference sequence). The CDR3 has 14 residues. CDR3 amino acids: CAWSVDRGPQPQHF. The CDR3, as DNA: TGTGCCTGGAGTGTCGACAGGGGGCCACAGCCCCAGCATTTT.

The chain combines TRBV2 with TRBJ2-1; 13 bases map to TRBD2. Unmatched junction bases numbered 5, after V lost 6 bases and J lost 3 bases. The CDR3 totals 16 residues. CDR1 is SNHLY, CDR2 FYNNEI, per germline. CDR3 nucleotide sequence: TGTGCCAGCAGGGCCCGGACTAGCGGGAGCTACAATGAGCAGTTCTTC. Its protein is CASRARTSGSYNEQFF.

The chain employs TRBV5-1 and TRBJ2-7, with D unresolved. Germline V gives CDR1 SGHRS, CDR2 YFSETQ. V was shortened by 1 base and J by 1 base, with 6 bases between the two germline ends. CDR3 length: 13 amino acids. For the CDR3, the DNA is TGCGCCAGCAGCTTGACTCTTTCCTACGAGCAGTACTTC. Residues: CASSLTLSYEQYF.

The DNA of the CDR3 is TGTGCCAGCAGGCCAGGTCTGGGCCGCAATCAGCCCCAGCATTTT. Protein: CASRPGLGRNQPQHF. The chain combines TRBV27 with TRBJ1-5; D is unresolved. The V end lost 6 bases, the J end lost 2 bases, and 14 bases lay between the germline ends. From germline, CDR1 is MNHEY and CDR2 SMNVEV (reference sequence). The CDR3 sequence is 15 residues long.

The V and J genes are TRBV7-9 and TRBJ2-1; 7 bases line up with TRBD1. The CDR3 extends over 14 amino acids. V was clipped by 3 bases and J by 6 bases; unmatched bases: 5. CDR1 is SEHNR and CDR2 is FQNEAQ in the germline V gene (reference sequence). The CDR3 DNA is TGTGCCAGCAGCTTGAAAGGGGGCCCCAATGAGCAGTTCTTC. Its protein is CASSLKGGPNEQFF.

The V gene is TRBV19, the J gene TRBJ2-2; possibly TRBD2 for D (6 bases). CDR1 and CDR2 (germline): LNHDA, SQIVND (reference sequence). The ends were cut back, 6 bases at V and 7 bases at J, with 9 bases in the middle. The CDR3 contains 12 residues. The CDR3 nucleotides read TGTGCCAGTAGAGGGACTGGCGGGGAGCTGTTTTTT. Translated: CASRGTGGELFF.

The J gene is TRBJ1-5, the V gene TRBV29-1; the match to TRBD1 covers 8 bases. The length of the CDR3 is 15 residues. CDR1 is SQVTM and CDR2 is ANQGSEA in the germline V gene. The V and J ends lost 4 bases and 3 bases, in that order; junction bases with no gene match: 8. This chain's CDR3 is CSVVLTGQDNQPQHF. In DNA form, the CDR3 reads TGCAGCGTTGTTTTGACGGGACAGGACAATCAGCCCCAGCATTTT.